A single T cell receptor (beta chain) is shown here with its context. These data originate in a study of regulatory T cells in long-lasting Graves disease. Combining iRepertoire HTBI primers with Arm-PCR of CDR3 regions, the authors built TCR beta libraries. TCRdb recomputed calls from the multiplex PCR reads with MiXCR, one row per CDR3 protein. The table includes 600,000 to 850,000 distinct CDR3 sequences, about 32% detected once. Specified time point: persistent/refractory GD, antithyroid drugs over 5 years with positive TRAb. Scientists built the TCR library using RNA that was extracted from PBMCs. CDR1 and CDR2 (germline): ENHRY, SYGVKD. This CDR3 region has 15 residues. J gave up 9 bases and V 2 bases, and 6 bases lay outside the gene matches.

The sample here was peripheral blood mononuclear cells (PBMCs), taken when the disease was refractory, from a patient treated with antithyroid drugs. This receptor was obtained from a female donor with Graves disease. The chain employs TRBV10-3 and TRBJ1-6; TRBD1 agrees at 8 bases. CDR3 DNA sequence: TGTGCCATCAGTGAGGACAGGGGAATTAGTTCACCCCTCCACTTT. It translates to CAISEDRGISSPLHF.